Sequencing of this T cell receptor beta chain was carried out in a study of shared clonotypes between healthy human individuals. In germline, CDR1 is MDHEN, CDR2 SYDVKM. V lost 4 bases and J 6 bases, leaving 18 bases between the germline ends. CDR3 length equals 16 residues. Assay: immunoSEQ multiplex PCR; the TCRdb copy retains only in-frame clones and omits some. The sample yields about 1.5 million clones, 95% to 99% seen once. This TCR was sampled from a man younger than 40 in good health. Sequencing input: naive CD4+ T cells sorted from blood. Specified subset: CD45RA+ positively selected. The V gene is TRBV28, the J gene TRBJ2-2; D unclear. DNA for the CDR3: TGTGCCAGCAGTTGGGTGGGCCAAAGGTTCCCCGGGGAGCTGTTTTTT. This translates into CASSWVGQRFPGELFF.